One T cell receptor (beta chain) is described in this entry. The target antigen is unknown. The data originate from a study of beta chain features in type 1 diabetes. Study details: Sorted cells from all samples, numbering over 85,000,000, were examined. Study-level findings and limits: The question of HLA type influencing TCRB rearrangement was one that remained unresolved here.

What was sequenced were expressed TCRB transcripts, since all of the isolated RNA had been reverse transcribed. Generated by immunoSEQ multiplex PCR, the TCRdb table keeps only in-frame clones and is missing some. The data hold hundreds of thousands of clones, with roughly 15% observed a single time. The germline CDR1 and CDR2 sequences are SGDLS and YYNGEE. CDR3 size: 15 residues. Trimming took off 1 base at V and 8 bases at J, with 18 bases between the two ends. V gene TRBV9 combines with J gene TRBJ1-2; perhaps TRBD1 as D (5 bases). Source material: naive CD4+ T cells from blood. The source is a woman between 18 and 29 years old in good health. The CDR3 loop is CASSVSSVGTEGYTF. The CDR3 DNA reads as TGTGCCAGCAGCGTATCCTCCGTGGGGACGGAAGGCTACACCTTC.